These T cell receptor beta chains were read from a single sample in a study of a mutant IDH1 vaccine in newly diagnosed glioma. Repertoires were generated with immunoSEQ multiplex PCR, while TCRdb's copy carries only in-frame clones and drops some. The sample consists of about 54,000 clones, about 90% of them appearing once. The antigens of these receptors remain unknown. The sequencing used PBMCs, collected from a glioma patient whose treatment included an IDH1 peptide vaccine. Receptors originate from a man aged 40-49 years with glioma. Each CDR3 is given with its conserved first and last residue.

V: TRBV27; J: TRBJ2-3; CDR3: CASSSRTSKHTQYF
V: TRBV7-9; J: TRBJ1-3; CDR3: CASSLDRAGWNTIYF
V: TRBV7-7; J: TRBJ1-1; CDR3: CASTHRAGNTEAFF
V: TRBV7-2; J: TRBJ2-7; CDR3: CASSLLLSEQYF
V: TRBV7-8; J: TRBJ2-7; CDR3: CASSLRVEGNEQYF
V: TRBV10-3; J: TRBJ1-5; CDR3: CAISERPKQPQHF
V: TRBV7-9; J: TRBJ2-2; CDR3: CASSTGQGTNTGELFF
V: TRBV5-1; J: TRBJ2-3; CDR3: CASSTVGGLAPDTQYF
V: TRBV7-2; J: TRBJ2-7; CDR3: CASSLARTGTYEQYF
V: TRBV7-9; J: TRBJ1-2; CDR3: CASSLGQGNYGYTF
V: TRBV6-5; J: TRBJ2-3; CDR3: CASSRTASTDTQYF
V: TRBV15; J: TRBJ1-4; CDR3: CATSDTTGRLFF
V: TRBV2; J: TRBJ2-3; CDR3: CASIKEYDTQYF
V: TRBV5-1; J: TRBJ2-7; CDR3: CASSLAGGSVYEQYF
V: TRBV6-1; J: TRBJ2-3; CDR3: CASSRTGGFTDTQYF
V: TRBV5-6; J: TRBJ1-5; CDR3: CASSLDQGAYQPQHF
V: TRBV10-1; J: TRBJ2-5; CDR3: CASRPPPQTHTRRGAQYF
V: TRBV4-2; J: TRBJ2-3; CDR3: CASSSDSGRGAQYF
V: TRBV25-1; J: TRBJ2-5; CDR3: CASKEPRDQETQYF
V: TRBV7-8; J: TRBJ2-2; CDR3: CASSFPSGLANTGELFF
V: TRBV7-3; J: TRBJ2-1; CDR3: CASSFRGSGLGNEQFF
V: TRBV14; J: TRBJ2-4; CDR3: CASSRGLAGGVHIQYF
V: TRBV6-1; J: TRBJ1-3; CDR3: CASRSDGNTIYF
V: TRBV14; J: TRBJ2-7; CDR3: CASSQVKYEQYF
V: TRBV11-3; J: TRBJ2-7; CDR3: CASSSTSGPSYEQYF
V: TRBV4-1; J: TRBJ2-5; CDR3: CASSQGRTSGVQETQYF
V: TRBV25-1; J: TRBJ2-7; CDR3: CASSSDGTGGRQYF
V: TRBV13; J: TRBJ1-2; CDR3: CASSLLTDRGFYGYTF
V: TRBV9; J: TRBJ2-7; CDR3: CASSVGTVYEQYF
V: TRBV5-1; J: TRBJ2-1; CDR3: CASSLAEAGGHNEQFF
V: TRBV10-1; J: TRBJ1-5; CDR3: CAICLPPQHF
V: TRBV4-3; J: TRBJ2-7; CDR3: CASSQGAGLAGYEQYF
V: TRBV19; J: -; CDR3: CASNYRRTITGELFF
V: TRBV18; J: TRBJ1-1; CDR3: CASSPLGSIFEAFF
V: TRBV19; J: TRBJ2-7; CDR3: CASDQGRGEQYF
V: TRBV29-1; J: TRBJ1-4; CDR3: CSVEDLSRQKLFF
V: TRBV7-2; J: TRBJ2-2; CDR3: CASSLLGQGVGELFF
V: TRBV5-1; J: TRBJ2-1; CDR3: CASSLGNVEQFF
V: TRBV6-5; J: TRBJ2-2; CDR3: CASSEGLENTGELFF
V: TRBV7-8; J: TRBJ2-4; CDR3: CASSSSATIQYF
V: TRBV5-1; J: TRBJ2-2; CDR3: CASSFETANTGELFF
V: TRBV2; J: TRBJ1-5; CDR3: CASSEARNRRQPQHF
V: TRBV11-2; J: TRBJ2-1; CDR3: CASSSIRVFEQFF